The rows below give T cell receptor beta chains drawn from one sample of a study of vaccination effects on CD4 cells after COVID-19. Data came from immunoSEQ multiplex PCR; TCRdb stores just in-frame clones and leaves some out. The sample has 35,000 to 55,000 clones, 76% seen once. These receptors' antigens are unknown. The source material was CD4+ T cells from PBMCs cultured without peptide, sampled after COVID-19 vaccination. The receptors shown here come from a human donor who had a prior SARS-CoV-2 infection. Each CDR3 is given with its conserved first and last residue. D genes are given only for firm matches. The size field is filled for only some rows; it gives once, few, many or a size class.

CSASTGVLDTQYF TGCAGCGCGTCGACAGGGGTATTAGATACGCAGTATTTT - TRBJ2-3 TRBV29-1 TRBD1
CSAREMEGYTF TGCAGTGCTAGAGAGATGGAGGGCTACACCTTC - TRBJ1-2 TRBV20-1 -
CASSYRQDKETQYF TGTGCCAGCAGTTACCGGCAGGATAAAGAGACCCAGTACTTC - TRBJ2-5 TRBV6-5 -
CATSEDRGRTAQYF TGTGCCACCAGTGAGGACAGGGGACGGACGGCGCAGTATTTT - TRBJ2-3 TRBV24-1 TRBD1
CASSVGGAPGNTIYF TGTGCCAGCAGCGTAGGAGGGGCGCCGGGAAACACCATATATTTT once TRBJ1-3 TRBV9 -
CASSQERYSNQPQHF TGTGCCAGCAGCCAGGAGCGCTATAGCAATCAGCCCCAGCATTTT - TRBJ1-5 TRBV5-6 -
CASSKDMARNEQFF TGTGCCAGCAGCAAGGACATGGCACGAAATGAGCAGTTCTTC - TRBJ2-1 TRBV6-4 -
CASSSRTGDGYTF TGTGCCAGCAGCTCCCGGACGGGGGATGGCTACACCTTC - TRBJ1-2 TRBV6-2/TRBV6-3 -
CASSLARSSEQYF TGTGCCAGCAGCTTAGCCCGGTCGAGCGAGCAGTACTTC few TRBJ2-7 TRBV11-3 -
CASSVRLFSLNTGELFF TGTGCCAGCAGTGTGAGGTTGTTTTCACTTAACACCGGGGAGCTGTTTTTT - TRBJ2-2 TRBV6-4 -
CASSRGVAPYEQYF TGTGCCAGCAGTAGGGGGGTCGCCCCCTACGAGCAGTACTTC - TRBJ2-7 TRBV2 -
CASSLGRGSGNTIYF TGCGCCAGCAGCTTGGGCAGGGGCTCTGGAAACACCATATATTTT - TRBJ1-3 TRBV5-1 -
CASSYSFVGTYEQYF TGTGCCAGCAGTTACTCGTTTGTAGGGACCTACGAGCAGTACTTC - TRBJ2-7 TRBV6-5 -
CASSPLWTGATDTQYF TGTGCCAGCAGCCCACTTTGGACAGGGGCCACAGATACGCAGTATTTT once TRBJ2-3 TRBV7-9 TRBD1
CASSEQGADNSPLHF TGTGCCAGCAGTGAACAGGGGGCGGATAATTCACCCCTCCACTTT - TRBJ1-6 TRBV6-1 TRBD1
CASSPGAGGQPQHF TGCGCCAGCAGCCCGGGGGCGGGTGGTCAGCCCCAGCATTTT - TRBJ1-5 TRBV5-1 -
CASSLEGRWGGQNYGYTF TGTGCCAGTAGCTTAGAAGGTCGATGGGGAGGCCAAAACTATGGCTACACCTTC - TRBJ1-2 TRBV11-3 -
CASSETGGRYEKLFF TGTGCCAGCAGTGAAACAGGGGGGAGATATGAAAAACTGTTTTTT - TRBJ1-4 TRBV6-1 TRBD1
CASSLGGPTTNYGYTF TGTGCCAGCAGCTTGGGCGGGCCCACTACTAACTATGGCTACACCTTC - TRBJ1-2 TRBV5-6 -
CASSSGGGRTRTEAFF TGCGCCAGCAGCTCCGGCGGAGGGAGGACTCGGACTGAAGCTTTCTTT - TRBJ1-1 TRBV5-1 -
CASSLKWGGSETQYF TGTGCCAGCAGCTTAAAATGGGGGGGATCAGAGACCCAGTACTTC few TRBJ2-5 TRBV7-9 TRBD2
CASSLGGARNQPQHF TGTGCCAGCAGTTTAGGGGGGGCCCGCAATCAGCCCCAGCATTTT - TRBJ1-5 TRBV27 -
CATRIPDRLGNTIYF TGTGCCACCAGGATACCTGACAGGCTTGGAAACACCATATATTTT few TRBJ1-3 TRBV24-1 -
CASSQSYRSTNTEAFF TGCGCCAGCAGTCAATCGTATCGGTCGACGAACACTGAAGCTTTCTTT - TRBJ1-1 TRBV23-1 -
CSASSSVVTGELFF TGCAGTGCTAGTTCTAGCGTGGTTACCGGGGAGCTGTTTTTT - TRBJ2-2 TRBV20-1 -
CASRGQGVYGYTF TGTGCCAGTAGAGGACAGGGGGTTTATGGCTACACCTTC - TRBJ1-2 TRBV19 TRBD1
CASSPRGDRGIETQYF TGTGCCAGCAGCCCCCGGGGGGACAGGGGGATCGAGACCCAGTACTTC - TRBJ2-5 TRBV7-9 TRBD1
CASSPNDYSGYTF TGTGCCAGCTCACCAAATGATTATTCTGGCTACACCTTC - TRBJ1-2 TRBV18 -
CASSENRQQPQHF TGTGCCAGCAGTGAAAACAGACAGCAGCCCCAGCATTTT - TRBJ1-5 TRBV6-1 -
CASSLYTGLNEQYF TGTGCCAGCAGCTTGTACACAGGGCTTAACGAGCAGTACTTC few TRBJ2-7 TRBV5-6 -
CASSQERTYGYTF TGCGCCAGCAGCCAAGAGCGGACCTATGGCTACACCTTC - TRBJ1-2 TRBV4-3 -
CASSFLPPGQGRVAFEQYF TGCGCCAGCAGCTTTCTCCCTCCGGGACAGGGAAGGGTTGCGTTCGAGCAGTACTTC few TRBJ2-7 TRBV5-1 TRBD1
CASSLGRTDTQYF TGTGCCAGTAGTCTGGGCCGCACAGATACGCAGTATTTT - TRBJ2-3 TRBV19 -
CASSQGQDYGYTF TGTGCCAGCAGCCAGGGACAGGACTATGGCTACACCTTC few TRBJ1-2 TRBV2 TRBD1
CASSLYPRLAGSEQFF TGTGCCAGCAGCTTGTACCCGAGACTAGCGGGAAGTGAGCAGTTCTTC - TRBJ2-1 TRBV5-8 TRBD2
CASSLDVRNNSPLHF TGTGCCAGCAGCTTAGACGTGAGGAATAATTCACCCCTCCACTTT - TRBJ1-6 TRBV7-9 -
CASVGTGGIYEQYF TGTGCCAGCGTCGGGACAGGGGGCATCTACGAGCAGTACTTC - TRBJ2-7 TRBV18 TRBD1
CASSQEGPGTPRETQYF TGTGCCAGCAGCCAGGAGGGGCCCGGGACTCCCAGAGAGACCCAGTACTTC - TRBJ2-5 TRBV4-2 -
CASRRLLRDRGRGETQYF TGTGCCAGCAGAAGATTACTAAGGGACAGGGGGCGCGGGGAGACCCAGTACTTC once TRBJ2-5 TRBV2 TRBD1
CASSIGQRTGEQYF TGTGCCAGTAGTATAGGACAGCGGACCGGCGAGCAGTACTTC few TRBJ2-7 TRBV19 -
CASSLDYRRYGYTF TGCGCCAGCAGCTTGGATTATAGGCGGTATGGCTACACCTTC - TRBJ1-2 TRBV5-1 -
CASSRTSGASEQFF TGTGCCAGCAGTCGGACTAGCGGGGCTAGTGAGCAGTTCTTC - TRBJ2-1 TRBV7-9 TRBD2
CSARWDEKLFF TGCAGTGCTCGGTGGGACGAAAAACTGTTTTTT - TRBJ1-4 TRBV20-1 -
CASSHQQGASTDTQYF TGTGCCAGCAGTCACCAACAGGGGGCCAGCACAGATACGCAGTATTTT - TRBJ2-3 TRBV11-2 TRBD1
CASSPSPGHTGELFF TGTGCCAGCAGCCCCAGCCCCGGTCACACCGGGGAGCTGTTTTTT - TRBJ2-2 TRBV7-2 -